The T cell receptor (beta chain) under discussion was sequenced for a study of CD4+ T cells in melanoma. The assay was immunoSEQ multiplex PCR, and TCRdb's table has in-frame clones only and misses some. This sample yields about 20,000 clones, of which roughly 78% are seen a single time; 9.7% belongs to the top ten. V lost 5 bases and J lost 0, with 14 bases in between. Germline values: CDR1 SGHTA, CDR2 FQGNSA. The CDR3 has 15 amino acids. Note on this clone: Antigen: not known.

Overall study results and limits: CD8+ T cell, macrophage and B cell function reportedly correlated with neoantigen-specific CD4+ T cells. In melanoma, neoantigen-specific CD4+ T cells reportedly differed in differentiation state.

The rearrangement joins TRBV7-2 to TRBJ2-7; the D call may be TRBD1 or TRBD2 (5 bases each). The receptor was derived from a human donor with melanoma. The CDR3 coding sequence is TGTGCCAGCAGCCGCGAGGGGATAAGCTCCTACGAGCAGTACTTC. Its protein is CASSREGISSYEQYF.